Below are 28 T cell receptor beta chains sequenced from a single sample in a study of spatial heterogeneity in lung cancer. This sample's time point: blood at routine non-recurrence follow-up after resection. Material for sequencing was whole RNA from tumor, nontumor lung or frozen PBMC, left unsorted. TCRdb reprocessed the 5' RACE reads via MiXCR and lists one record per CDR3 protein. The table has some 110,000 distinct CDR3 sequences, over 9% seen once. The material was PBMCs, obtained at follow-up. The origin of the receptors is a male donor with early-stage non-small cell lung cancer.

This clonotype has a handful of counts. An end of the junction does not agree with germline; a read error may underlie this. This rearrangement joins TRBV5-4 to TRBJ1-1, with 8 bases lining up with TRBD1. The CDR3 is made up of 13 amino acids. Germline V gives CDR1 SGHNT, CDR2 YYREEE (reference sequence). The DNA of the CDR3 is TGTGCCTGCAGAGGACAGGGACGCACTGAAGCTTTCTTT. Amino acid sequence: CACRGQGRTEAFF. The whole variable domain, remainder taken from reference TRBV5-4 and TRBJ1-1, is ETGVTQSPTHLIKTRGQQVTLRCSSQSGHNTVSWYQQALGQGPQFIFQYYREEENGRGNFPPRFSGLQFPNYSSELNVNALELDDSALYLCACRGQGRTEAFFGQGTRLTVV.

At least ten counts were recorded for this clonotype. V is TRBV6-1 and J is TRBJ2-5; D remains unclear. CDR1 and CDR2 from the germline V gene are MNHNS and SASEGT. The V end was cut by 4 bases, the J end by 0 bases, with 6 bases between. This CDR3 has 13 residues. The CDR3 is CASSATDQETQYF. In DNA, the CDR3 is TGTGCCAGCAGTGCGACGGACCAAGAGACCCAGTACTTC.

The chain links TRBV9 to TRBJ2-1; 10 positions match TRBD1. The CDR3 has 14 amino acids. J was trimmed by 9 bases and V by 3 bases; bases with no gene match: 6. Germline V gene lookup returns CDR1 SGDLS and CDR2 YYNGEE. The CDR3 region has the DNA TGTGCCAGCAGCGGGGACAGGGGTCAGGGTGAGCAGTTCTTC. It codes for CASSGDRGQGEQFF.

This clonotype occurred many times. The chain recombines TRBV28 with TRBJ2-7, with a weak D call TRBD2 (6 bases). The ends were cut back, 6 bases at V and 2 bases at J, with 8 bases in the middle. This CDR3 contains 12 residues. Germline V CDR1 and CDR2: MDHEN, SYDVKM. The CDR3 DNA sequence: TGTGCCAGCAGGGAGGGCCCCTACGAGCAGTACTTC. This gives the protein CASREGPYEQYF.

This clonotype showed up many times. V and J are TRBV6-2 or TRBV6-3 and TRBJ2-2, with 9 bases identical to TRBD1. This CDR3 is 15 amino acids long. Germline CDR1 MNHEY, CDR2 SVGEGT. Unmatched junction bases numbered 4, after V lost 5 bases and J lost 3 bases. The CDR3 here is CASSTQGAYTGELFF. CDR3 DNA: TGTGCCAGCAGTACACAGGGGGCATACACCGGGGAGCTGTTTTTT.

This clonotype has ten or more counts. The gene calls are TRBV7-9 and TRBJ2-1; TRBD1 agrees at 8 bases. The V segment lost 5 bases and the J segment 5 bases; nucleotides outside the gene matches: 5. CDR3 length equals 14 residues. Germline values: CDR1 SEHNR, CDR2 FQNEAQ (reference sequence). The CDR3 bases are TGTGCCAGCAGCATACCGGACAGGGACAATGAGCAGTTCTTC. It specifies CASSIPDRDNEQFF.

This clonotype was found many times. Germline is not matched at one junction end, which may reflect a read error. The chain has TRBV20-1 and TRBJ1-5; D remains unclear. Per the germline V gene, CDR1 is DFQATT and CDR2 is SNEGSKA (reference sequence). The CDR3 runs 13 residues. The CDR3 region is CSARDPSSQPQHF. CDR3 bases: TGCAGTGCTAGAGATCCCAGCAGTCAGCCCCAGCATTTT.

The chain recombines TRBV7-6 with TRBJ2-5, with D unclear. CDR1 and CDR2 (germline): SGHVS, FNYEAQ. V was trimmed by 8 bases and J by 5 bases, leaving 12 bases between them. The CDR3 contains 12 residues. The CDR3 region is CASRASRETQYF. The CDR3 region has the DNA TGTGCCAGCCGGGCGAGTCGGGAGACCCAGTACTTC.

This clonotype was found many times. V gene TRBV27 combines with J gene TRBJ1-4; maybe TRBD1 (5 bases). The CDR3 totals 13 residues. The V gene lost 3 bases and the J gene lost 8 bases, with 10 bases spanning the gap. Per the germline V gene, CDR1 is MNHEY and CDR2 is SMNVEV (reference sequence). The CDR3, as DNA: TGTGCCAGCAGTTTGCAGGGCGGGGAAAAACTGTTTTTT. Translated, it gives CASSLQGGEKLFF.

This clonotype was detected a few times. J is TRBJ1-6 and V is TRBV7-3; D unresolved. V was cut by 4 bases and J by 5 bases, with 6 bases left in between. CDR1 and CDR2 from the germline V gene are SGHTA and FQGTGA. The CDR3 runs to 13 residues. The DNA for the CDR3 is TGTGCCAGCAGCTACAATCATAATTCACCCCTCCACTTT. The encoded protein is CASSYNHNSPLHF.

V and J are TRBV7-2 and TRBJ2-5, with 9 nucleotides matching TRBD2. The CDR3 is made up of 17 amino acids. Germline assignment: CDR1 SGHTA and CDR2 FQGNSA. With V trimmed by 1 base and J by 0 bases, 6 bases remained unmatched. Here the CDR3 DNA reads TGTGCCAGCAGCTTAGTCTTCCTAGCGGGGTACCAAGAGACCCAGTACTTC. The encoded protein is CASSLVFLAGYQETQYF.

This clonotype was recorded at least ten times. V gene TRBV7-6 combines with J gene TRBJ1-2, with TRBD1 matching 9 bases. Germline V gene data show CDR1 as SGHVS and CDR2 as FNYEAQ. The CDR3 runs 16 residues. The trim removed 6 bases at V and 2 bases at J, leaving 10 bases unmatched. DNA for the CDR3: TGTGCCAGCAGACGGACAGGGGCGCCGAGCAACTATGGCTACACCTTC. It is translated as CASRRTGAPSNYGYTF.

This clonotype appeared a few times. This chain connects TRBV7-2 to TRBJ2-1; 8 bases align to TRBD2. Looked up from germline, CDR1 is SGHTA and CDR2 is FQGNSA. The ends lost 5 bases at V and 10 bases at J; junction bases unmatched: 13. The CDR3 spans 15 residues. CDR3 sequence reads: CASSPGLVGRTEQFF. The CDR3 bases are TGTGCCAGCAGCCCGGGACTAGTCGGGCGAACCGAGCAGTTCTTC.

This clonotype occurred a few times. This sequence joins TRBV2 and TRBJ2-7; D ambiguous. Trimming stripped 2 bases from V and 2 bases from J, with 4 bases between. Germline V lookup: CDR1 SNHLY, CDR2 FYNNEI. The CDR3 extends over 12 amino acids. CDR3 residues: CASSETAYEQYF. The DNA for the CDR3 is TGTGCCAGCAGTGAAACTGCCTACGAGCAGTACTTC.

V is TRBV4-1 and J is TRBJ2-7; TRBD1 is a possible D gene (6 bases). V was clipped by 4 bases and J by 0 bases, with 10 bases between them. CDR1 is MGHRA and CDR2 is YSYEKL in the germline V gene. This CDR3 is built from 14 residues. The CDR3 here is CASSPLGGSYEQYF. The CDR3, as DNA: TGCGCCAGCAGCCCCCTAGGGGGCTCCTACGAGCAGTACTTC.

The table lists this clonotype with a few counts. This CDR3 reads CASSATLSNEKLFF. DNA of the CDR3: TGTGCCAGCAGCGCAACCTTGAGTAATGAAAAACTGTTTTTT. This chain joins TRBV11-2 and TRBJ1-4; no clear D gene. The germline CDR1 and CDR2 sequences are SGHAT and FQNNGV. The CDR3 is 14 residues long. Trimming took 5 bases from V and 4 from J, leaving 11 bases between them.

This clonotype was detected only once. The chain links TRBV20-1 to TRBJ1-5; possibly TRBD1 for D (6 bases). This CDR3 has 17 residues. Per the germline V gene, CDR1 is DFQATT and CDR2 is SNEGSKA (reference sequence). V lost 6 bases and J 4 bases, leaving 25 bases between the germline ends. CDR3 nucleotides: TGCAGTGCCATTTCCATTAGAAAAGAGGGGGGGAATCAGCCCCAGCATTTT. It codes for CSAISIRKEGGNQPQHF.

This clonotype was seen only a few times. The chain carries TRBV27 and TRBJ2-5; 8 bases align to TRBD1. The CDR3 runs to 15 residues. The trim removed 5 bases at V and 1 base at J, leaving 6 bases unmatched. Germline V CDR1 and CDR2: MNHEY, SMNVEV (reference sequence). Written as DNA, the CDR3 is TGTGCCAGCAGTAGGACAGGGCGGACCCAAGAGACCCAGTACTTC. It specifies CASSRTGRTQETQYF.

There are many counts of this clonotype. CDR3 sequence reads: CSASLGANQPQHF. CDR3 nucleotide sequence: TGCAGTGCTAGCCTCGGTGCCAATCAGCCCCAGCATTTT. The V and J genes are TRBV20-1 and TRBJ1-5, with D uncertain. Germline lookup yields CDR1 DFQATT and CDR2 SNEGSKA (reference sequence). Trimming removed 3 bases at V and 3 bases at J, with 9 bases between. CDR3 length: 13 amino acids.

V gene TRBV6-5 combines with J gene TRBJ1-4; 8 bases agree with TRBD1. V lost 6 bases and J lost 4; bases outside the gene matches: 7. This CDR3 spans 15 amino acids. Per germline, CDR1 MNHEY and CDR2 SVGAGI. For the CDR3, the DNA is TGTGCCAGCAGCCGGACAGGGACGAGTAATGAAAAACTGTTTTTT. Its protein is CASSRTGTSNEKLFF.

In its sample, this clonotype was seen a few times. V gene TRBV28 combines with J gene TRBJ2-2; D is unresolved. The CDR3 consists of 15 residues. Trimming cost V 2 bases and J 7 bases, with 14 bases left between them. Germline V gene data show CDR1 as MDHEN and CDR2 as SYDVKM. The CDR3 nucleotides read TGTGCCAGCAGTTTACCCCCCACGTCGTACGGGGAGCTGTTTTTT. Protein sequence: CASSLPPTSYGELFF.

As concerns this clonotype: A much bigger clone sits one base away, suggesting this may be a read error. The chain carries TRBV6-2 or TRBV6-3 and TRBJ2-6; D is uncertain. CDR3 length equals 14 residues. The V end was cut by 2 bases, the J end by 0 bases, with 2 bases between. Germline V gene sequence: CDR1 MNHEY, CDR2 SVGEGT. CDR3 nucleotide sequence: TGTGCCAGCAGTTACAACTCTGGGGCCAACGTCCTGACTTTC. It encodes CASSYNSGANVLTF.

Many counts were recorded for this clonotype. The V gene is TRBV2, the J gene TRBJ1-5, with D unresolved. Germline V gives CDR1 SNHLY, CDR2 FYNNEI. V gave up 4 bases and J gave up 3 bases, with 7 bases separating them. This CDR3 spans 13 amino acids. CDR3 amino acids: CASSGAYNQPQHF. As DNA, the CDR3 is TGTGCCAGCAGTGGGGCCTACAATCAGCCCCAGCATTTT.

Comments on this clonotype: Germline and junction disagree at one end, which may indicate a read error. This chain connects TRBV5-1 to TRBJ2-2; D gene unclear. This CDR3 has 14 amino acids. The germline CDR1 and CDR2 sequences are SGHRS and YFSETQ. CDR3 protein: CVSSLVAHTGELFF. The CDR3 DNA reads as TGCGTCAGCAGCTTGGTCGCGCACACCGGGGAGCTGTTTTTT.

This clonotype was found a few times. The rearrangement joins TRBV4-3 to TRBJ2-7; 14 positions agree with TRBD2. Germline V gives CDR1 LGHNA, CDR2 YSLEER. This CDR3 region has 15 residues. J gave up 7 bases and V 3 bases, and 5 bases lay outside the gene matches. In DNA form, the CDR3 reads TGCGCCAGCAGCCAGGGACTAGCGGGAGTTGGAGAGCAGTACTTC. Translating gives CASSQGLAGVGEQYF.

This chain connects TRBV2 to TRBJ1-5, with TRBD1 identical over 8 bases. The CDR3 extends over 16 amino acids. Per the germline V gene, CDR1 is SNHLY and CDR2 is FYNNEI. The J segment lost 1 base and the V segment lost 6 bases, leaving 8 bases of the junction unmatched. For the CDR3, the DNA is TGTGCCAGCAGGCAGGAGCAGGGGGCAAGCAATCAGCCCCAGCATTTT. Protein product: CASRQEQGASNQPQHF.

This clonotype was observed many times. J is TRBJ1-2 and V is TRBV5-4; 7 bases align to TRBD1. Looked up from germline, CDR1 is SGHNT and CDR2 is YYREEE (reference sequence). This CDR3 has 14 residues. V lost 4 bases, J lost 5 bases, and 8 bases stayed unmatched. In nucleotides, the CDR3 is TGTGCCAGCAGCACTGGGACAGAGGTTTATGGCTACACCTTC. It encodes CASSTGTEVYGYTF.

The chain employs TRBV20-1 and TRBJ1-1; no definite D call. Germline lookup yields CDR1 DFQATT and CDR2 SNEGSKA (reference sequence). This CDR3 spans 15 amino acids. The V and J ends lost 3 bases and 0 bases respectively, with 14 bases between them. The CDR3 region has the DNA TGCAGTGCTAGTCCCCCTGGACGGCTGAACACTGAAGCTTTCTTT. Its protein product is CSASPPGRLNTEAFF.